These 5 T cell receptor beta chains share one sample of origin, sequenced in a study of regulatory T cells in long-lasting Graves disease. Sequencing libraries for TCR beta were prepared with iRepertoire HTBI primers and Arm-PCR of CDR3 regions. TCRdb processed the multiplex PCR reads anew with MiXCR; each CDR3 protein has one entry. The sample shows around 400,000 distinct CDR3 sequences, about 23% of them seen only once. Time point here: persistent/refractory GD, antithyroid drugs over 5 years with positive TRAb. Scientists built the TCR library using RNA that was extracted from PBMCs. The source was peripheral blood mononuclear cells (PBMCs), collected when the disease was refractory, from a patient treated with antithyroid drugs. The source of these receptors is a woman in her thirties or forties with Graves disease.

This clonotype was counted at least ten times. The junction differs from germline at one of its ends, possibly a read error. This chain uses TRBV6-2 or TRBV6-3 with TRBJ2-7; 7 positions match TRBD2. Germline CDR1 is MNHEY and CDR2 is SVGEGT. The length of the CDR3 is 12 residues. As DNA, the CDR3 is TGTGCCAGCAGTCCAAGCTCCGGGACTACGCACTTC. Its translation: CASSPSSGTTHF.

This clonotype was seen at least ten times. The chain employs TRBV13 and TRBJ2-5; no clear D. Trimming cost V 5 bases and J 3 bases, with 10 bases left between them. CDR3 length equals 13 residues. The germline V gene has CDR1 PRHDT and CDR2 FYEKMQ (reference sequence). CDR3 sequence: CASSTRPKETQYF. The CDR3 DNA is TGTGCCAGCAGCACGAGACCCAAAGAGACCCAGTACTTC.

In this sample, this clonotype turned up many times. The chain combines TRBV7-9 with TRBJ2-5; 8 bases match TRBD2. V lost 5 bases to trimming and J lost 4 bases; unmatched junction nucleotides: 6. Germline values: CDR1 SEHNR, CDR2 FQNEAQ (reference sequence). The CDR3 length is 14 residues. The CDR3 nucleotides are TGTGCCAGCAGCCCTAGCGGGCTGGTAGAGACCCAGTACTTC. Translating gives CASSPSGLVETQYF.

This clonotype appeared many times. The chain has TRBV5-5 and TRBJ2-2; D ambiguous. The ends were cut back, 6 bases at V and 7 bases at J, with 7 bases in the middle. In germline, CDR1 is SGHKS, CDR2 YYEKEE (reference sequence). The CDR3 sequence is 11 residues long. CDR3 coding DNA: TGTGCCAGCAACCAAGTCGGGGAGCTGTTTTTT. Translating it yields CASNQVGELFF.

A word on this clonotype: A much bigger clone sits one base away, suggesting this may be a read error. The chain employs TRBV2 and TRBJ1-1, with 7 nucleotides matching TRBD1. The CDR3 loop spans 16 amino acids. The junction had 17 bases not matched to a gene; V was cut back by 11 bases and J by 2 bases. Germline V CDR1 and CDR2: SNHLY, FYNNEI. CDR3 loop: CAGIAIWAGGNTEAFF. The DNA of the CDR3 is TGTGCCGGCATCGCAATTTGGGCAGGGGGAAACACTGAAGCTTTCTTT. The entire variable domain, with the rest obtained from reference TRBV2 and TRBJ1-1, is as follows: EPEVTQTPSHQVTQMGQEVILRCVPISNHLYFYWYRQILGQKVEFLVSFYNNEISEKSEIFDDQFSVERPDGSNFTLKIRSTKLEDSAMYFCAGIAIWAGGNTEAFFGQGTRLTVV.